This TCR beta chain was observed in a study of T cell responses to AZD1222 COVID-19 vaccine. About this clone itself: The DNA is left out, because the CDR3 cannot be placed on it with certainty; the CDR3 is given as TCRdb lists it.

Sequencing used immunoSEQ multiplex PCR; TCRdb keeps in-frame clones, though not all of them. Of roughly 110,000 clones in the sample, about 90% were seen once. Inclusive of both ends, the CDR3 amounts to 16 amino acids. The sequence came from an adult in good health. The chain recombines TRBV21-1 with TRBJ2-7; the table names TRBD2, a call not compared with the DNA. TRBV21-1 is noted as a pseudogene. This specimen was peripheral blood, taken on day 0 of AZD1222 vaccination. The CDR3 is CASSKWASGSCYEQYF.